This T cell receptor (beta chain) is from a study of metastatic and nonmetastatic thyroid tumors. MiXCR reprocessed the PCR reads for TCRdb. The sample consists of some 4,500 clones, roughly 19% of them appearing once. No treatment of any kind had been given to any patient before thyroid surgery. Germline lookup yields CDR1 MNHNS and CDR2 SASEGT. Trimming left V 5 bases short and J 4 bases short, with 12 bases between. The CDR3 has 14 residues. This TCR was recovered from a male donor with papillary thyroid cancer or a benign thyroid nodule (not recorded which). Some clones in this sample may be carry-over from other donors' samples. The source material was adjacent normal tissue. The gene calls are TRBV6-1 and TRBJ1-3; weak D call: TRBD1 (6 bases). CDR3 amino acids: CASSSAGVGNTIYF. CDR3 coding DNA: TGTGCCAGCAGTTCCGCAGGGGTAGGAAACACCATATATTTT.